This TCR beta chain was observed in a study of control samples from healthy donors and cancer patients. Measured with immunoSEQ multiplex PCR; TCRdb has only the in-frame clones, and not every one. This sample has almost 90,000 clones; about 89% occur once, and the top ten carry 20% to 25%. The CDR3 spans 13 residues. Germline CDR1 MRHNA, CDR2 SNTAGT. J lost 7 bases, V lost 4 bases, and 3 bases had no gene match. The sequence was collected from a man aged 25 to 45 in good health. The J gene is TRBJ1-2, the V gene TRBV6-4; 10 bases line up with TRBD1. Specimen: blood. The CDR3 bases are TGTGCCAGCAGTGCGACAGGGGGCTTTGGCTACACCTTC. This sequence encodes CASSATGGFGYTF.